The 21 T cell receptor beta chains below were found in one sample sequenced in a study of cytomegalovirus exposure and HLA in healthy donors. In the PCR, 60 Vbeta and 13 Jbeta primers were used. The data were produced by immunoSEQ multiplex PCR, yet TCRdb's version contains in-frame clones alone and is incomplete. The repertoire includes roughly 150,000 clones, around three quarters of them detected once, and about 3% sits in the top ten. The source material was PBMCs. Source of these receptors: a male donor in good health and CMV-seronegative.

The sample holds a few counts of this clone. This chain uses TRBV6-5 with TRBJ1-2; weak D call: TRBD1 (6 bases). V shed 5 bases and J shed 7 bases, with 11 bases lying between them. In germline, CDR1 is MNHEY, CDR2 SVGAGI. The length of the CDR3 is 12 residues. The CDR3 is CASSGYRAGYTF. CDR3 sequence (DNA): TGTGCCAGCAGTGGCTACAGGGCTGGCTACACCTTC.

This clone was seen a handful of times. The rearrangement links TRBV28 to TRBJ2-5; D is unresolved. Trimming removed 2 bases from V and 3 bases from J, with 10 bases in between. The CDR3 extends over 14 amino acids. Germline CDR1 reads MDHEN; CDR2 reads SYDVKM. The CDR3 sequence is CASSLGYGEETQYF. The CDR3 DNA reads as TGTGCCAGCAGTTTAGGGTACGGAGAAGAGACCCAGTACTTC.

This clone was counted between two and nine times. The CDR3 loop reads CASSLYTGDRTDTQYF. For the CDR3, the DNA is TGTGCCAGCAGCTTATACACGGGAGATAGGACAGATACGCAGTATTTT. J is TRBJ2-3 and V is TRBV7-9, with D perhaps TRBD2 (6 bases). The CDR3 sequence is 16 residues long. CDR1 is SEHNR, CDR2 FQNEAQ, per germline (reference sequence). Deletions cut 2 bases from V and 3 bases from J, with 15 bases between.

The chain links TRBV2 to TRBJ1-5; 8 bases agree with TRBD1. Germline assignment: CDR1 SNHLY and CDR2 FYNNEI. This CDR3 has 16 amino acids. The J segment lost 2 bases and the V segment lost 1 base, leaving 4 bases of the junction unmatched. In DNA, the CDR3 is TGTGCCAGCAGTGAAGTACAGGGGGGAGGCAATCAGCCCCAGCATTTT. It specifies CASSEVQGGGNQPQHF.

This clone has only one observation. This rearrangement joins TRBV27 to TRBJ1-2; 8 nucleotides match TRBD1. The germline CDR1 and CDR2 sequences are MNHEY and SMNVEV (reference sequence). V gave up 5 bases and J gave up 3 bases; unmatched junction bases: 2. The CDR3 is 13 residues long. The CDR3 here is CASSEQGDYGYTF. The CDR3 bases are TGTGCCAGCAGTGAACAGGGGGACTATGGCTACACCTTC.

The gene calls are TRBV5-6 and TRBJ1-2; 11 bases are shared with TRBD1. Per germline, CDR1 SGHDT and CDR2 YYEEEE. V trimming: 4 bases; J trimming: 7 bases; junction bases outside the gene matches: 18. This CDR3 is built from 18 residues. The CDR3 sequence is CASSDQNNRDRGLGGYTF. The CDR3 DNA sequence: TGTGCCAGCAGCGACCAGAACAACCGGGACAGGGGGTTGGGTGGCTACACCTTC.

This sequence joins TRBV15 and TRBJ2-7; D might be TRBD1 (6 bases). Between the trimmed V and J ends, which lost 0 bases and 7 bases, there was a span of 10 bases. The CDR3 length is 13 residues. Germline V gene sequence: CDR1 LNHNV, CDR2 YYDKDF (reference sequence). The CDR3 protein is CATSRDRDREQYF. CDR3 coding DNA: TGTGCCACCAGCAGAGATCGAGACAGGGAGCAGTACTTC.

The chain couples TRBV27 to TRBJ1-2, with TRBD1 identical over 8 bases. The CDR3 is 14 residues long. The J segment lost 5 bases and the V segment lost 2 bases, leaving 4 bases of the junction unmatched. Germline V gene sequence: CDR1 MNHEY, CDR2 SMNVEV (reference sequence). The DNA for the CDR3 is TGTGCCAGCAGTTTACAGGGGGCGTCATATGGCTACACCTTC. Translation: CASSLQGASYGYTF.

The CDR3 here is CASDRGGTEAFF. The CDR3 coding sequence is TGTGCCTCGGACAGGGGTGGAACTGAAGCTTTCTTT. V gene TRBV30 combines with J gene TRBJ1-1; 9 bases align to TRBD1. V shed 7 bases and J 5 bases; nucleotides not matched to a gene: 5. The CDR3 totals 12 residues. Per the germline V gene, CDR1 is GTSNPN and CDR2 is SVGIG (reference sequence).

The chain joins TRBV5-4 to TRBJ1-2; D uncertain. Germline-derived CDR1 and CDR2 are SGHNT and YYREEE (reference sequence). The CDR3 extends over 14 amino acids. Trimming stripped 4 bases from V and 9 bases from J, with 19 bases between. The CDR3: CASSLRVTVKSYTF. The CDR3 DNA follows: TGTGCCAGCAGCCTCCGAGTCACAGTGAAGAGCTACACCTTC.

This sequence joins TRBV7-9 and TRBJ1-2; weak D call: TRBD1 (6 bases). Trimming removed 5 bases at V and 3 bases at J, with 13 bases between. Per germline, CDR1 SEHNR and CDR2 FQNEAQ (reference sequence). The CDR3 consists of 14 residues. The CDR3 DNA sequence: TGTGCCAGCAGCCTCGGACAGTCGCACTATGGCTACACCTTC. Residues: CASSLGQSHYGYTF.

Only a few counts were recorded for this clone. The gene calls are TRBV6-1 and TRBJ2-2, with TRBD2 as a possible D gene (6 bases). This CDR3 contains 16 residues. Trimming left V 1 base short and J 0 bases short, with 9 bases between. Germline V gene sequence: CDR1 MNHNS, CDR2 SASEGT. The CDR3 here is CASSEEEGANTGELFF. The CDR3 bases are TGTGCCAGCAGTGAAGAGGAGGGAGCGAACACCGGGGAGCTGTTTTTT.

This chain links TRBV10-3 with TRBJ2-5, with a possible D match to TRBD1 (6 bases). The DNA end is a closer match to TRBJ2-7, so the J assignment may be wrong. Germline V CDR1 and CDR2: ENHRY, SYGVKD. This CDR3 has 16 residues. This chain's CDR3 is CAISEASTGRSYEQYF. The DNA for the CDR3 is TGTGCCATCAGTGAGGCTTCTACAGGGCGGTCCTACGAGCAGTACTTC.

This clone was counted a single time. The CDR3 region has the DNA TGTGCCAGCAGCGCTGGGACTAGGTATGGCTACACCTTC. Protein sequence: CASSAGTRYGYTF. This rearrangement joins TRBV9 to TRBJ1-2; maybe TRBD1 (5 bases). The CDR3 extends over 13 amino acids. Per the germline V gene, CDR1 is SGDLS and CDR2 is YYNGEE. Trimming took 3 bases from V and 5 from J, leaving 11 bases between them.

The chain carries TRBV10-3 and TRBJ2-5; 7 nucleotides match TRBD1. The germline V gene has CDR1 ENHRY and CDR2 SYGVKD. V lost 0 bases to trimming and J lost 2 bases; unmatched junction nucleotides: 3. The CDR3 spans 15 residues. The CDR3 DNA reads TGTGCCATCAGTGAGTCGGGGGACAGACAAGAGACCCAGTACTTC. It is translated as CAISESGDRQETQYF.

This clone was found a few times. The V and J genes are TRBV9 and TRBJ2-3; D unclear. The ends were cut back, 5 bases at V and 5 bases at J, with 9 bases in the middle. CDR3 length: 12 residues. The V gene's germline CDR1 is SGDLS and CDR2 YYNGEE. The CDR3 DNA is TGTGCCAGCAGTCCGGTGGTAGATACGCAGTATTTT. Its protein is CASSPVVDTQYF. Complete variable domain (other parts from reference TRBV9 and TRBJ2-3): DSGVTQTPKHLITATGQRVTLRCSPRSGDLSVYWYQQSLDQGLQFLIQYYNGEERAKGNILERFSAQQFPDLHSELNLSSLELGDSALYFCASSPVVDTQYFGPGTRLTVL.

The chain carries TRBV19 and TRBJ1-1; 10 bases fit TRBD1. V lost 2 bases and J lost 6; bases outside the gene matches: 6. This CDR3 contains 15 residues. Germline values: CDR1 LNHDA, CDR2 SQIVND (reference sequence). CDR3 bases: TGTGCCAGTAGTATACGATCGGACAGGGGGTCTGAAGCTTTCTTT. Its translation: CASSIRSDRGSEAFF.

This clone was recorded once. V usage is TRBV9 and J usage is TRBJ1-2; the match to TRBD1 covers 7 bases. Germline V gene sequence: CDR1 SGDLS, CDR2 YYNGEE. V dropped 3 bases and J dropped 4; count of bases not matched to a gene: 6. There are 14 residues in the CDR3. The CDR3 here is CASSGQGGSYGYTF. In DNA, the CDR3 is TGTGCCAGCAGCGGACAGGGTGGGAGCTATGGCTACACCTTC.

The CDR3 sequence is CASSSQSGVGEQYF. In nucleotides, the CDR3 is TGCGCCAGCAGCTCCCAGTCCGGGGTGGGGGAGCAGTACTTC. The genes are TRBV5-1 and TRBJ2-7; D is perhaps TRBD2 (5 bases). CDR1 and CDR2 from the germline V gene are SGHRS and YFSETQ. The CDR3 covers 14 residues. The V end lost 3 bases, the J end lost 7 bases, and 17 bases lay between the germline ends. Complete variable domain (other parts from reference TRBV5-1 and TRBJ2-7): KAGVTQTPRYLIKTRGQQVTLSCSPISGHRSVSWYQQTPGQGLQFLFEYFSETQRNKGNFPGRFSGRQFSNSRSEMNVSTLELGDSALYLCASSSQSGVGEQYFGPGTRLTVT.

This clone was seen only a few times. The CDR3 protein is CASSLYRMTGRGTYEQYF. The CDR3 DNA follows: TGTGCCAGCAGCTTATATAGGATGACCGGACGGGGGACCTACGAGCAGTACTTC. The V call is TRBV7-9, the J call TRBJ2-7; D may be TRBD2 (6 bases). Trimming left V 2 bases short and J 2 bases short, with 22 bases between. Germline V gene lookup returns CDR1 SEHNR and CDR2 FQNEAQ (reference sequence). CDR3 length equals 18 residues.

The J gene is TRBJ2-7, the V gene TRBV7-9; 7 nucleotides line up with TRBD1. CDR1 and CDR2 from the germline V gene are SEHNR and FQNEAQ (reference sequence). The CDR3 length is 13 residues. Trimming cost V 3 bases and J 6 bases; bases outside gene matches: 5. CDR3 DNA: TGTGCCAGCAGCTTTCGGACAGGTTCCGAGCAGTACTTC. This translates into CASSFRTGSEQYF. Full variable domain (rest looked up from reference TRBV7-9 and TRBJ2-7): DTGVSQNPRHKITKRGQNVTFRCDPISEHNRLYWYRQTLGQGPEFLTYFQNEAQLEKSRLLSDRFSAERPKGSFSTLEIQRTEQGDSAMYLCASSFRTGSEQYFGPGTRLTVT.